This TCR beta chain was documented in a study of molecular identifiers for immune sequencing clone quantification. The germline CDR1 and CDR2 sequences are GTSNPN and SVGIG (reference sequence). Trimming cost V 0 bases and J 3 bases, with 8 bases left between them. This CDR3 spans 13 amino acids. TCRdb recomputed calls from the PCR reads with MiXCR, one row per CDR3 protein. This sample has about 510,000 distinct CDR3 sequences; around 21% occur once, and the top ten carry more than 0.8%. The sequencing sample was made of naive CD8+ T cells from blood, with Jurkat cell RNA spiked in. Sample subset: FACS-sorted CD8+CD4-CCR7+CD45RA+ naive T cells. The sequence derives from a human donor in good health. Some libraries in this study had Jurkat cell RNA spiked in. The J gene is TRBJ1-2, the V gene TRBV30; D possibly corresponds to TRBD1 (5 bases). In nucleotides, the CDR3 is TGTGCCTGGAGTGTACGGGGGTACTATGGCTACACCTTC. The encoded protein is CAWSVRGYYGYTF. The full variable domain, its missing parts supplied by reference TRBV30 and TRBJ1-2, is SQTIHQWPATLVQPVGSPLSLECTVEGTSNPNLYWYRQAAGRGLQLLFYSVGIGQISSEVPQNLSASRPQDRQFILSSKKLLLSDSGFYLCAWSVRGYYGYTFGSGTRLTVV.